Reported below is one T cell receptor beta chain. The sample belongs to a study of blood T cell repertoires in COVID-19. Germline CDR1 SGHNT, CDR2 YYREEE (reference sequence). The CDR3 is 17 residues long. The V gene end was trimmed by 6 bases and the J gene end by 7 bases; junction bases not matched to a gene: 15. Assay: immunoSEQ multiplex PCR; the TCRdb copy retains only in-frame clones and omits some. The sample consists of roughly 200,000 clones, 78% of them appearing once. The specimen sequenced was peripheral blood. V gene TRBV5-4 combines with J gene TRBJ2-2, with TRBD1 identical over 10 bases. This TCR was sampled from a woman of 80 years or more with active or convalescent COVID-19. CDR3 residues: CASTALTGQGSIGELFF. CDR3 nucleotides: TGTGCCAGCACCGCACTTACGGGACAGGGGTCGATCGGGGAGCTGTTTTTT.